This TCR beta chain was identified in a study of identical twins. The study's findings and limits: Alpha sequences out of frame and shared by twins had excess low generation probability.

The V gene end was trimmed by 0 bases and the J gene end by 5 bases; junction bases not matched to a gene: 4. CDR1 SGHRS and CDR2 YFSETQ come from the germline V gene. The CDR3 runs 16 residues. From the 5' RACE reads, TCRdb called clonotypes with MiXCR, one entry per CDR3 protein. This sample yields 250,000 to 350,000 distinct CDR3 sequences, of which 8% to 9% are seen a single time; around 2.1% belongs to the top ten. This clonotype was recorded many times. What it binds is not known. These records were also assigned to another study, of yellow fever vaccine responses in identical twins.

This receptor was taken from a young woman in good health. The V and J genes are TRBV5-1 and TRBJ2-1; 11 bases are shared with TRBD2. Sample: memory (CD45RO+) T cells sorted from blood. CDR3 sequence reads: CASSLAPSGGHNEQFF. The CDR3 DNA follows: TGCGCCAGCAGCTTGGCCCCTAGCGGGGGGCACAATGAGCAGTTCTTC.